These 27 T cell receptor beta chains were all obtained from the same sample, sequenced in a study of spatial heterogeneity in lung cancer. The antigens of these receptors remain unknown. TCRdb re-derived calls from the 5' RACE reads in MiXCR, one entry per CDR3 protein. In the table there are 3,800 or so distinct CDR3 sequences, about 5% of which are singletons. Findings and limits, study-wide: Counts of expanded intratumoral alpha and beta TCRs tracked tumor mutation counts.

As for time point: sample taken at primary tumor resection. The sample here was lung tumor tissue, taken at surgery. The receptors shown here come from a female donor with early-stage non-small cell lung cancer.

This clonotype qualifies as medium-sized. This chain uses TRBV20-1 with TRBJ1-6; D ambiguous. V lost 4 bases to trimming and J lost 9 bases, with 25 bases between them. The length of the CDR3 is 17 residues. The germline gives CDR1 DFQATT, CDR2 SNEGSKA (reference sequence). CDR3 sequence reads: CSATLGAGSTDSSPLHF. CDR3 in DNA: TGCAGTGCTACCCTGGGTGCCGGTTCAACGGACTCTTCACCCCTCCACTTT.

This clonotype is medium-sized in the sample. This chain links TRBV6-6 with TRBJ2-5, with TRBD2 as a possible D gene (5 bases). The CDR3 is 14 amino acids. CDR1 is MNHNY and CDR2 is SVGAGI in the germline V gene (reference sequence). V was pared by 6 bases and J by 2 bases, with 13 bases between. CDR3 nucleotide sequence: TGTGCCAGCAGCCCCACCGGGAAACAAGAGACCCAGTACTTC. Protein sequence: CASSPTGKQETQYF.

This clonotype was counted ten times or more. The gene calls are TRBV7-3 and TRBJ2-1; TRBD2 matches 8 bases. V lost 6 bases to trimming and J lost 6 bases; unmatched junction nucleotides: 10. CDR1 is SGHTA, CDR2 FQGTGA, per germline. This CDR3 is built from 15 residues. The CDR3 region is CASRLSGGAFNEQFF. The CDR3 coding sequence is TGTGCCAGCAGACTCAGCGGGGGCGCCTTCAATGAGCAGTTCTTC.

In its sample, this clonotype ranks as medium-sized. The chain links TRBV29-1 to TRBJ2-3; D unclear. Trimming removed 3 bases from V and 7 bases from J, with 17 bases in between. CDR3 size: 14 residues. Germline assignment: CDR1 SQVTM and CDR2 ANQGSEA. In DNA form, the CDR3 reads TGCAGCGTTGACGGCCTGGATTTGACGAATACGCAGTATTTT. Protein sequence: CSVDGLDLTNTQYF.

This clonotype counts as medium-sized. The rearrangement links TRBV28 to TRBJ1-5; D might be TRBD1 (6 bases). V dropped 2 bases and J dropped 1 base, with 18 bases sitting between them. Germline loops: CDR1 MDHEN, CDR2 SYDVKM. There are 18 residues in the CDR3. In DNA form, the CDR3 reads TGTGCCAGCAGTTTAGGGTTTGGTAGGGGGGGGAGCAATCAGCCCCAGCATTTT. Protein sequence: CASSLGFGRGGSNQPQHF.

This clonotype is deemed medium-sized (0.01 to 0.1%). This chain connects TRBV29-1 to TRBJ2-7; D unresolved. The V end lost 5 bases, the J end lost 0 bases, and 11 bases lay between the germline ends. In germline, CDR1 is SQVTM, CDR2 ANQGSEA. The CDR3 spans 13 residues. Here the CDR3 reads CSVLTVSSYEQYF. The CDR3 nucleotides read TGCAGCGTTTTGACGGTGAGCTCCTACGAGCAGTACTTC.

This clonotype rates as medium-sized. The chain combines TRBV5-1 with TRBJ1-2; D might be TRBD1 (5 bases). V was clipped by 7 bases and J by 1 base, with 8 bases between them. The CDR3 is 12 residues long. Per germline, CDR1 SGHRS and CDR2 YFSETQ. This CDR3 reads CASGGNNYGYTF. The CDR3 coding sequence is TGCGCCAGCGGGGGGAATAACTATGGCTACACCTTC.

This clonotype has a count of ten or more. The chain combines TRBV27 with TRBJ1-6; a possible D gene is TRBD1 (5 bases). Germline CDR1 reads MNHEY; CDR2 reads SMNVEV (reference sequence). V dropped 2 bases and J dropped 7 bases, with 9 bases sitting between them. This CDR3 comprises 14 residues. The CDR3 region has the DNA TGTGCCAGCAGTTTACGGCAGGGCAATTCACCCCTCCACTTT. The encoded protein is CASSLRQGNSPLHF.

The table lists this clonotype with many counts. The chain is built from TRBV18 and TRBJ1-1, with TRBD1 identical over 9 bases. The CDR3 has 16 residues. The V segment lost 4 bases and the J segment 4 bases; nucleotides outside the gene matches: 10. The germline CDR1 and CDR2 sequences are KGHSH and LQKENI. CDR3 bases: TGTGCCAGCTCACTCCGGGACAGGGATTTTGGCACTGAAGCTTTCTTT. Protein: CASSLRDRDFGTEAFF.

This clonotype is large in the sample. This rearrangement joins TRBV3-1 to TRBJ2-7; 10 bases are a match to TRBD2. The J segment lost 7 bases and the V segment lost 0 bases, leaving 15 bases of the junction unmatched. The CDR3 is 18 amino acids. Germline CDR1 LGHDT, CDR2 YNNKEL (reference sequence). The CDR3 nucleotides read TGTGCCAGCAGCCAAGATACAGCGGGAGGGATCCCTACGGGGGAGCAGTACTTC. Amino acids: CASSQDTAGGIPTGEQYF.

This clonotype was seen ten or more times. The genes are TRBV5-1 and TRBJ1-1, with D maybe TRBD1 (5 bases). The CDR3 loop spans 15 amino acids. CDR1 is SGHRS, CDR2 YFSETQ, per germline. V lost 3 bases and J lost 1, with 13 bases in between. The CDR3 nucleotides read TGCGCCAGCAGCTGGCCGGGACGACAGAACACTGAAGCTTTCTTT. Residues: CASSWPGRQNTEAFF.

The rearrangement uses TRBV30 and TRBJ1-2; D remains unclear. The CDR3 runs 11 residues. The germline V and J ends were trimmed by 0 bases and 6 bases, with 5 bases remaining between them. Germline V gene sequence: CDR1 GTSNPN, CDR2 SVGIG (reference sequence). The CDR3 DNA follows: TGTGCCTGGAGTGTGGGTCATGGCTACACCTTC. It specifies CAWSVGHGYTF.

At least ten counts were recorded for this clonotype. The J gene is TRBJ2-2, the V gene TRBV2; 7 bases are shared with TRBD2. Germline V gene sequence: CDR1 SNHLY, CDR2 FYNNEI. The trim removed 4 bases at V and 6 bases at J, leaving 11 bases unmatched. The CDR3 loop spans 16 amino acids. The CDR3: CASSAIGGRVPGELFF. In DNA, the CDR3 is TGTGCCAGCAGTGCGATAGGAGGGAGGGTCCCCGGGGAGCTGTTTTTT.

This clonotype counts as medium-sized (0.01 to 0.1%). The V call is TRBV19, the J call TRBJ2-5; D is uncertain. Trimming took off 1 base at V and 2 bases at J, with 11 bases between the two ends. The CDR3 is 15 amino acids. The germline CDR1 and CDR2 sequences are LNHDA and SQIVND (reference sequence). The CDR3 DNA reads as TGTGCCAGTAGTATAGTGGAAGGGCATCAAGAGACCCAGTACTTC. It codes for CASSIVEGHQETQYF.

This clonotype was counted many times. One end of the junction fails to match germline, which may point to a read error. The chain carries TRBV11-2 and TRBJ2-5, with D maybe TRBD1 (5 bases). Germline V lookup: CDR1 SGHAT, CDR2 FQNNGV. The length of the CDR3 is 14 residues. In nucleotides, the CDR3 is TGTGTCAGCAGCTCAGGTGCAGGGCTGGAGACCCAGTACTTC. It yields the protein CVSSSGAGLETQYF.

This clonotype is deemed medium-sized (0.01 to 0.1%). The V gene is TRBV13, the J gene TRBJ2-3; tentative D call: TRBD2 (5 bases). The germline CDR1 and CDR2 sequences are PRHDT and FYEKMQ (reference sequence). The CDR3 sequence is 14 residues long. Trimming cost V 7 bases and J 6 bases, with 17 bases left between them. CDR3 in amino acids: CASKDRGSTDTQYF. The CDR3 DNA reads TGTGCCAGCAAAGATCGAGGGAGTACTGATACGCAGTATTTT.

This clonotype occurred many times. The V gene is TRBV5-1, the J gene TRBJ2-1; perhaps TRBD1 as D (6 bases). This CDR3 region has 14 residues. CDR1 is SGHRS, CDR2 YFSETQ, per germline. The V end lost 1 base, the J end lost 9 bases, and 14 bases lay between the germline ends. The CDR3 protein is CASSLRTDRGEQFF. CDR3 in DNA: TGCGCCAGCAGCTTGAGGACAGATCGTGGTGAGCAGTTCTTC. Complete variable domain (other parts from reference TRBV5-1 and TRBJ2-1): KAGVTQTPRYLIKTRGQQVTLSCSPISGHRSVSWYQQTPGQGLQFLFEYFSETQRNKGNFPGRFSGRQFSNSRSEMNVSTLELGDSALYLCASSLRTDRGEQFFGPGTRLTVL.

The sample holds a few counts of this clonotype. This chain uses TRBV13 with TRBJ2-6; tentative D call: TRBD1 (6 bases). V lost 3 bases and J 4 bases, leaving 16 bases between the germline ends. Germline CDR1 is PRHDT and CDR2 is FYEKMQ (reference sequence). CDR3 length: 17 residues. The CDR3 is CASSFNSDSGGANVLTF. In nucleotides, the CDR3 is TGTGCCAGCAGCTTCAACTCGGACAGCGGAGGGGCCAACGTCCTGACTTTC.

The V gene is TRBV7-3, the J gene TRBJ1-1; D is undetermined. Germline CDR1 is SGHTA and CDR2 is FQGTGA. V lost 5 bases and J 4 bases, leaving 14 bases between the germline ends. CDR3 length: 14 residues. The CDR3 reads CASSPAGSGTEAFF. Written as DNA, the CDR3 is TGTGCCAGCAGCCCCGCCGGCTCGGGCACTGAAGCTTTCTTT.

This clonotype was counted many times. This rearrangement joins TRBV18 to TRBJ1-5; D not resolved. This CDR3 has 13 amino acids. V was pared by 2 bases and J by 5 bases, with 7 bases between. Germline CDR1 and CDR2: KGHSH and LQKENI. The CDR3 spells CASSPTTYQPQHF. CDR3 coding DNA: TGTGCCAGCTCACCAACCACTTATCAGCCCCAGCATTTT.

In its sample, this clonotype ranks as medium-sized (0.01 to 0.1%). Here the CDR3 reads CASTPSRGGDTEAFF. CDR3 nucleotide sequence: TGTGCCAGCACCCCAAGTAGGGGCGGTGACACTGAAGCTTTCTTT. V and J are TRBV2 and TRBJ1-1; a possible D gene is TRBD1 (5 bases). This CDR3 comprises 15 residues. The V gene's germline CDR1 is SNHLY and CDR2 FYNNEI. V lost 7 bases and J lost 3, with 18 bases in between.

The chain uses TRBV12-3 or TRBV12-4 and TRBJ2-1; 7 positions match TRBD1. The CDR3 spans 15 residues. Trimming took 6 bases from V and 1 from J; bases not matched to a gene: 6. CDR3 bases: TGTGCCAGCAGCCCGACAGGGCCTTCCTACAATGAGCAGTTCTTC. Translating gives CASSPTGPSYNEQFF.

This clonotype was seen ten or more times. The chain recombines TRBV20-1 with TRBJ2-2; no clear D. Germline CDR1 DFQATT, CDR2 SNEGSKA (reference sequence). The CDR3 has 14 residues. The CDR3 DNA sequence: TGCAGCGCCTCACGGCTGTTGAACACCGGGGAGCTGTTTTTT. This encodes CSASRLLNTGELFF.

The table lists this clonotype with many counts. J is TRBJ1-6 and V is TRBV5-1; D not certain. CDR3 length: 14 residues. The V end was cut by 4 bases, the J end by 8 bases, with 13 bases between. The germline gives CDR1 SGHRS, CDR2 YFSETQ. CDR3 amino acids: CASSSREADSPLHF. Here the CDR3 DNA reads TGCGCCAGCAGCAGCCGGGAGGCGGATTCACCCCTCCACTTT.

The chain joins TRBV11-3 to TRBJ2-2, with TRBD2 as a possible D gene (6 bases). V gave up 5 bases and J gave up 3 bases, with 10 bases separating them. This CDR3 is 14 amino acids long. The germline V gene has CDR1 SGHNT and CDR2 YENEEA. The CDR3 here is CASSIRLDTGELFF. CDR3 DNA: TGTGCCAGCAGCATAAGACTAGACACCGGGGAGCTGTTTTTT.

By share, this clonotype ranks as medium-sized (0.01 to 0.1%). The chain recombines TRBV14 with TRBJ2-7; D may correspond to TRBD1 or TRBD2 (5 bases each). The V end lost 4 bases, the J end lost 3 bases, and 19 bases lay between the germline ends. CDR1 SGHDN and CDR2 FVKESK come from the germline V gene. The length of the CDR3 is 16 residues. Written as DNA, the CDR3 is TGTGCCAGCAGCCGGCTCGGGACCGCGAGGGGCTACGAGCAGTACTTC. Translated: CASSRLGTARGYEQYF.

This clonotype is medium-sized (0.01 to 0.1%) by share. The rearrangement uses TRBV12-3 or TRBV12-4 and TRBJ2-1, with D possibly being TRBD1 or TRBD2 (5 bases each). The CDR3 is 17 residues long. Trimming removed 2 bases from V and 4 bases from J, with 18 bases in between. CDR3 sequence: CASSLRPTGTTYNEQFF. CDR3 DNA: TGTGCCAGCAGTTTACGTCCTACCGGGACCACTTACAATGAGCAGTTCTTC.